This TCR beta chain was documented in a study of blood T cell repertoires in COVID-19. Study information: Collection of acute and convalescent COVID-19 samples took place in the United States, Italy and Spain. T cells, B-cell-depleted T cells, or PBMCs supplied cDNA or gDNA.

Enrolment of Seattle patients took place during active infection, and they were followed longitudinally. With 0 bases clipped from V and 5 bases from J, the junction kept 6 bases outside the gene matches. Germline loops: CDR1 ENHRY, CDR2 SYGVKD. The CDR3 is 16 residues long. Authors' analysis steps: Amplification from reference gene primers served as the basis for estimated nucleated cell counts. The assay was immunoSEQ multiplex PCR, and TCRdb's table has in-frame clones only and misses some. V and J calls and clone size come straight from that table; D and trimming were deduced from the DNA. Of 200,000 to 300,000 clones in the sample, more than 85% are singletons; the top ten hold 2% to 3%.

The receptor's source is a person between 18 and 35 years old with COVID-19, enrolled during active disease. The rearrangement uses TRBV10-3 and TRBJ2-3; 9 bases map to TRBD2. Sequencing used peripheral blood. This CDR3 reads CAISESAGGRGDTQYF. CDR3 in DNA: TGTGCCATCAGTGAGTCGGCGGGAGGGAGGGGAGATACGCAGTATTTT.